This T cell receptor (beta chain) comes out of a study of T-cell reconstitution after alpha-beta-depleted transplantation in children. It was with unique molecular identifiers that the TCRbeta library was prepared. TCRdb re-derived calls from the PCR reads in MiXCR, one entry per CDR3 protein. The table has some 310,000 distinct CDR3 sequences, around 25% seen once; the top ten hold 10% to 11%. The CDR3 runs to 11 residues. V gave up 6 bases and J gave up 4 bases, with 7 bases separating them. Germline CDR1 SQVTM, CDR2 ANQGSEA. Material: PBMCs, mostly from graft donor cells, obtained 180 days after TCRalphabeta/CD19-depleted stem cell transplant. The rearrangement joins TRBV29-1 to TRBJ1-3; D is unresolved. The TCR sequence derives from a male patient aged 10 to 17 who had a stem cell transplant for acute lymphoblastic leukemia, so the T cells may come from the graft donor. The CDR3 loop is CSVPWGNTIYF. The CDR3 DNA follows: TGCAGCGTCCCCTGGGGAAACACCATATATTTT.